This T cell receptor beta chain was sequenced during a study of T cells expressing NK-cell markers. Background on the study: Seven of the eight sequenced donors were classified as HCMV-seropositive, and one was classified as seronegative.

General observations from the study: Leadership of the CD3+CD56-NKG2C+ fraction also belonged to these clonotypes in a handful of donors.

Regarding this clonotype: Its cognate antigen is unknown.

The authors generated TCR beta cDNA through 5'RACE template switching with UMIs. TCRdb re-analyzed the 5' RACE reads; it lists each CDR3 protein once, without DNA. The sample has about 380,000 distinct CDR3 sequences, and its top ten clones hold around 4.9%. There are 16 residues in the CDR3. Looked up from germline, CDR1 is SGDLS and CDR2 is YYNGEE. This chain uses TRBV9 with TRBJ2-5; checking the TCRdb D call of TRBD2 is not possible without DNA. Specimen: blood T cells: a sorted CD56 or NKG2C T cell subset, CD4+ or CD8+ T cells, or bulk PBMC T cells (not recorded which). This clonotype was sampled from a man aged 18 to 69 in good health. The CDR3 sequence: CASSIGGLAGLETQYF.